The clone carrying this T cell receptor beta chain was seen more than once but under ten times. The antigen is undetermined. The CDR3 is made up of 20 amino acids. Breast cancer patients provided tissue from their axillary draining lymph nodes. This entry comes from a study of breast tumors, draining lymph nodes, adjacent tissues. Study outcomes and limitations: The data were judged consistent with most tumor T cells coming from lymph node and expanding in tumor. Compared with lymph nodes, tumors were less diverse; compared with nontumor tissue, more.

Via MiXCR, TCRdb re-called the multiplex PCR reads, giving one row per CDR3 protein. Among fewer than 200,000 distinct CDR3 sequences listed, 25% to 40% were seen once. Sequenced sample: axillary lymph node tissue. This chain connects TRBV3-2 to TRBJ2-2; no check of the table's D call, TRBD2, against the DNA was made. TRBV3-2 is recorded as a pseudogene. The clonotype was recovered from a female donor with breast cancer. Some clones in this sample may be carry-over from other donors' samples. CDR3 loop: CASSQEQDWSAGGYTGELFF. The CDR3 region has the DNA TGTGCCAGCAGCCAAGAACAGGATTGGTCAGCGGGGGGATACACCGGGGAGCTGTTTTTT.